The rows below give T cell receptor beta chains drawn from one sample of a study of Ad26.COV2.S vaccination and SARS-CoV-2 variants. Data came from immunoSEQ multiplex PCR; TCRdb stores just in-frame clones and leaves some out. The sample carries about 320,000 clones, roughly 90% recorded once. Sequenced here: peripheral blood, sampled in a trial of Ad26.COV2.S vaccine versus placebo. Every receptor here comes from a person aged 18-65 years who received the Ad26.COV2.S COVID-19 vaccine or a placebo. The CDR3 runs from the conserved cysteine through the conserved F or W. A D gene is named only where the DNA matches it firmly. Not all rows give a size; the values are once, few, many and, for expanded clones, a class.

clone size: NA; J gene: TRBJ1-1; V gene: TRBV4-3; D gene: NA; CDR3 protein: CASSHHGTLEPEAFF; CDR3 DNA: TGCGCCAGCAGCCACCACGGGACACTGGAACCTGAAGCTTTCTTT
clone size: NA; J gene: TRBJ2-3; V gene: TRBV5-4; D gene: NA; CDR3 protein: CASSFGSFADTQYF; CDR3 DNA: TGTGCCAGCAGCTTTGGTAGCTTTGCCGATACGCAGTATTTT
clone size: NA; J gene: TRBJ2-7; V gene: TRBV18; D gene: NA; CDR3 protein: CASSPPLKSEQYF; CDR3 DNA: TGTGCCAGCTCACCACCACTGAAGTCCGAGCAGTACTTC
clone size: few; J gene: TRBJ1-1; V gene: TRBV4-3; D gene: NA; CDR3 protein: CASSRTRRGNTEAFF; CDR3 DNA: TGCGCCAGCAGTCGAACACGGCGCGGGAACACTGAAGCTTTCTTT
clone size: NA; J gene: TRBJ2-1; V gene: TRBV5-1; D gene: TRBD2; CDR3 protein: CASSLGLADSYNEQFF; CDR3 DNA: TGCGCCAGCAGCTTGGGACTAGCGGACTCCTACAATGAGCAGTTCTTC
clone size: NA; J gene: TRBJ1-4; V gene: TRBV5-6; D gene: NA; CDR3 protein: CASSLVRGEKLFF; CDR3 DNA: TGTGCCAGCAGCTTGGTTCGTGGTGAAAAACTGTTTTTT
clone size: NA; J gene: TRBJ1-1; V gene: TRBV11-2; D gene: NA; CDR3 protein: CASSQTGLTEAFF; CDR3 DNA: TGTGCCAGCAGCCAAACAGGGTTGACTGAAGCTTTCTTT
clone size: NA; J gene: TRBJ1-1; V gene: TRBV6-6; D gene: NA; CDR3 protein: CASTLARDAEAFF; CDR3 DNA: TGTGCCAGCACCCTAGCCCGGGACGCTGAAGCTTTCTTT
clone size: NA; J gene: TRBJ1-3; V gene: TRBV10-3; D gene: NA; CDR3 protein: CAISESTAGNTIYF; CDR3 DNA: TGTGCCATCAGTGAGTCAACAGCTGGAAACACCATATATTTT
clone size: many; J gene: TRBJ1-6; V gene: TRBV18; D gene: TRBD1; CDR3 protein: CASSLRQGNSPLHF; CDR3 DNA: TGTGCCAGCTCCCTTAGACAGGGAAATTCACCCCTCCACTTT
clone size: NA; J gene: TRBJ1-1; V gene: TRBV28; D gene: NA; CDR3 protein: CASSLYSGGVFINTEAFF; CDR3 DNA: TGTGCCAGCAGTTTATACAGTGGTGGGGTATTCATAAACACTGAAGCTTTCTTT
clone size: once; J gene: TRBJ2-3; V gene: TRBV27; D gene: NA; CDR3 protein: CASRPGQLSTDTQYF; CDR3 DNA: TGTGCCAGCAGGCCCGGACAGCTTAGCACAGATACGCAGTATTTT
clone size: NA; J gene: TRBJ2-3; V gene: TRBV27; D gene: NA; CDR3 protein: CASSFISDTQYF; CDR3 DNA: TGTGCCAGCAGTTTTATATCAGATACGCAGTATTTT
clone size: NA; J gene: TRBJ2-1; V gene: TRBV4-1; D gene: NA; CDR3 protein: CASSQGPRAGPYNEQFF; CDR3 DNA: TGCGCCAGCAGCCAAGGTCCGCGCGCGGGACCTTACAATGAGCAGTTCTTC
clone size: NA; J gene: TRBJ2-5; V gene: TRBV27; D gene: TRBD2; CDR3 protein: CASSLLRGGETQYF; CDR3 DNA: TGTGCCAGCAGTTTACTACGGGGGGGGGAGACCCAGTACTTC
clone size: NA; J gene: TRBJ2-2; V gene: TRBV3-1/TRBV3-2; D gene: TRBD2; CDR3 protein: CASSQDAGGNTGELFF; CDR3 DNA: TGTGCCAGCAGCCAAGATGCGGGGGGGAACACCGGGGAGCTGTTTTTT
clone size: NA; J gene: TRBJ1-2; V gene: TRBV4-1; D gene: TRBD1; CDR3 protein: CASSPETGSYGYTF; CDR3 DNA: TGCGCCAGCAGTCCCGAGACAGGGAGCTATGGCTACACCTTC
clone size: NA; J gene: TRBJ2-1; V gene: TRBV9; D gene: TRBD2; CDR3 protein: CASSASTSGEAFF; CDR3 DNA: TGTGCCAGCAGCGCCTCTACTAGCGGGGAAGCGTTCTTC
clone size: NA; J gene: TRBJ2-1; V gene: TRBV7-2; D gene: NA; CDR3 protein: CASSLGRGTHNEQFF; CDR3 DNA: TGTGCCAGCAGCTTAGGTAGGGGGACGCACAATGAGCAGTTCTTC
clone size: few; J gene: TRBJ2-4; V gene: TRBV7-9; D gene: TRBD1; CDR3 protein: CASSVTGGSRNIQYF; CDR3 DNA: TGTGCCAGCAGCGTTACAGGGGGCTCGCGGAACATTCAGTACTTC
clone size: NA; J gene: TRBJ1-5; V gene: TRBV27; D gene: NA; CDR3 protein: CASSFSSQSHQPQHF; CDR3 DNA: TGTGCCAGCAGTTTTTCGTCACAGAGTCATCAGCCCCAGCATTTT
clone size: NA; J gene: TRBJ1-6; V gene: TRBV11-3; D gene: NA; CDR3 protein: CASSLVGGVKSPLHF; CDR3 DNA: TGTGCCAGCAGCTTAGTAGGAGGAGTGAAATCACCCCTCCACTTT
clone size: NA; J gene: TRBJ1-4; V gene: TRBV5-1; D gene: NA; CDR3 protein: CASSLDSLNEKLFF; CDR3 DNA: TGCGCCAGCAGCCTGGACAGCCTTAATGAAAAACTGTTTTTT
clone size: NA; J gene: TRBJ1-5; V gene: TRBV6-5; D gene: NA; CDR3 protein: CASSPGLYSNQPQHF; CDR3 DNA: TGTGCCAGCAGCCCGGGGCTTTATAGCAATCAGCCCCAGCATTTT
clone size: NA; J gene: TRBJ2-7; V gene: TRBV6-5; D gene: NA; CDR3 protein: CASIDPLYEQYF; CDR3 DNA: TGTGCCAGCATCGACCCACTCTACGAGCAGTACTTC
clone size: NA; J gene: TRBJ2-2; V gene: TRBV19; D gene: TRBD1; CDR3 protein: CASRTFPGQETGELFF; CDR3 DNA: TGTGCCAGTAGGACCTTTCCGGGACAGGAGACCGGGGAGCTGTTTTTT
clone size: NA; J gene: TRBJ2-6; V gene: TRBV11-2; D gene: NA; CDR3 protein: CASSKPPGANVLTF; CDR3 DNA: TGTGCCAGCAGCAAGCCCCCTGGGGCCAACGTCCTGACTTTC
clone size: NA; J gene: TRBJ2-5; V gene: TRBV3-1/TRBV3-2; D gene: NA; CDR3 protein: CASSQGGAGIDLGETQYF; CDR3 DNA: TGTGCCAGCAGCCAAGGAGGGGCAGGGATTGACCTGGGGGAGACCCAGTACTTC
clone size: NA; J gene: TRBJ2-4; V gene: TRBV5-1; D gene: TRBD1; CDR3 protein: CASSFSAGGPSKNIQYF; CDR3 DNA: TGCGCCAGCAGCTTTTCGGCAGGGGGCCCGTCCAAAAACATTCAGTACTTC
clone size: NA; J gene: TRBJ2-3; V gene: TRBV5-1; D gene: TRBD2; CDR3 protein: CASSLGLAGGPAGTDTQYF; CDR3 DNA: TGCGCCAGCAGCCTCGGACTAGCGGGGGGGCCTGCGGGCACAGATACGCAGTATTTT
clone size: NA; J gene: TRBJ1-5; V gene: TRBV7-2; D gene: NA; CDR3 protein: CASSLLRSGVSNQPQHF; CDR3 DNA: TGTGCCAGCAGCCTATTGAGGAGCGGGGTAAGCAATCAGCCCCAGCATTTT
clone size: few; J gene: TRBJ2-5; V gene: TRBV6-6; D gene: TRBD2; CDR3 protein: CASSYLSGRETQYF; CDR3 DNA: TGTGCCAGCAGTTATCTGAGCGGGAGGGAGACCCAGTACTTC
clone size: NA; J gene: TRBJ2-3; V gene: TRBV7-6; D gene: TRBD2; CDR3 protein: CASSLVAGVVPDTQYF; CDR3 DNA: TGTGCCAGCAGCTTAGTAGCGGGGGTGGTCCCAGATACGCAGTATTTT
clone size: NA; J gene: TRBJ2-3; V gene: TRBV9; D gene: TRBD2; CDR3 protein: CASSVGGGGTDTQYF; CDR3 DNA: TGTGCCAGCAGCGTAGGTGGCGGGGGTACAGATACGCAGTATTTT
clone size: NA; J gene: TRBJ2-7; V gene: TRBV6-2/TRBV6-3; D gene: TRBD1; CDR3 protein: CASSYLDRTYEQYF; CDR3 DNA: TGTGCCAGCAGTTACTTGGACAGGACCTACGAGCAGTACTTC
clone size: NA; J gene: TRBJ2-3; V gene: TRBV5-1; D gene: TRBD2; CDR3 protein: CASSQGTSGTDTQYF; CDR3 DNA: TGCGCCAGCAGCCAAGGGACTAGCGGGACAGATACGCAGTATTTT
clone size: NA; J gene: TRBJ1-5; V gene: TRBV18; D gene: NA; CDR3 protein: CASSQQDSTSSNQPQHF; CDR3 DNA: TGTGCCAGCTCTCAACAGGATTCAACTTCCAGCAATCAGCCCCAGCATTTT
clone size: NA; J gene: TRBJ2-2; V gene: TRBV19; D gene: TRBD2; CDR3 protein: CASQGTSGLGELFF; CDR3 DNA: TGTGCCAGCCAAGGGACTAGCGGCCTCGGGGAGCTGTTTTTT
clone size: once; J gene: TRBJ1-1; V gene: TRBV18; D gene: NA; CDR3 protein: CASSPNPRSEAFF; CDR3 DNA: TGTGCCAGCTCACCAAACCCTAGGTCAGAAGCTTTCTTT
clone size: once; J gene: TRBJ2-1; V gene: TRBV2; D gene: NA; CDR3 protein: CATRYVNEQFF; CDR3 DNA: TGTGCCACGCGATACGTCAATGAGCAGTTCTTC
clone size: NA; J gene: TRBJ1-1; V gene: TRBV4-2; D gene: NA; CDR3 protein: CASSPHPGRKGLAFF; CDR3 DNA: TGTGCCAGCAGCCCGCACCCGGGACGCAAGGGATTAGCTTTCTTT
clone size: once; J gene: TRBJ1-1; V gene: TRBV27; D gene: NA; CDR3 protein: CASSPGMNTEAFF; CDR3 DNA: TGTGCCAGCAGTCCGGGTATGAACACTGAAGCTTTCTTT
clone size: NA; J gene: TRBJ2-1; V gene: TRBV11-2; D gene: TRBD2; CDR3 protein: CASSGSRTSNNEQFF; CDR3 DNA: TGTGCCAGCAGCGGATCAAGGACTAGCAACAATGAGCAGTTCTTC
clone size: NA; J gene: TRBJ2-1; V gene: TRBV7-3; D gene: NA; CDR3 protein: CASSLTDSGYNEQFF; CDR3 DNA: TGTGCCAGCAGCTTAACAGACAGTGGGTACAATGAGCAGTTCTTC
clone size: NA; J gene: TRBJ2-1; V gene: TRBV11-1; D gene: TRBD2; CDR3 protein: CASSSTSGTINLEQFF; CDR3 DNA: TGTGCCAGCAGCTCCACCTCCGGGACTATCAATTTGGAGCAGTTCTTC
clone size: NA; J gene: TRBJ2-1; V gene: TRBV9; D gene: TRBD2; CDR3 protein: CASSVEAGGRNEQFF; CDR3 DNA: TGTGCCAGCAGCGTAGAAGCGGGGGGCCGAAATGAGCAGTTCTTC
clone size: NA; J gene: TRBJ2-2; V gene: TRBV30; D gene: NA; CDR3 protein: CAWSVVSPTVTGELFF; CDR3 DNA: TGTGCCTGGAGTGTAGTCTCTCCGACAGTCACCGGGGAGCTGTTTTTT
clone size: NA; J gene: TRBJ1-2; V gene: TRBV20-1; D gene: NA; CDR3 protein: CSAGDGYTF; CDR3 DNA: TGCAGCGCCGGGGATGGCTACACCTTC
clone size: NA; J gene: TRBJ2-3; V gene: TRBV6-6; D gene: TRBD2; CDR3 protein: CASSYEAGGIADTQYF; CDR3 DNA: TGTGCCAGCAGTTACGAAGCGGGGGGGATCGCAGATACGCAGTATTTT
clone size: once; J gene: TRBJ1-6; V gene: TRBV27; D gene: NA; CDR3 protein: CASSPRGSIGSPLHF; CDR3 DNA: TGTGCCAGCAGTCCCCGGGGCTCGATTGGGTCACCCCTCCACTTT
clone size: few; J gene: TRBJ1-6; V gene: TRBV11-3; D gene: NA; CDR3 protein: CASHGGAPLHF; CDR3 DNA: TGTGCCAGCCATGGCGGCGCACCCCTCCACTTT
clone size: NA; J gene: TRBJ1-3; V gene: TRBV3-1/TRBV3-2; D gene: NA; CDR3 protein: CASSQDPGTPGNTIYF; CDR3 DNA: TGTGCCAGCAGCCAAGACCCCGGGACCCCTGGAAACACCATATATTTT
clone size: once; J gene: TRBJ1-5; V gene: TRBV19; D gene: NA; CDR3 protein: CASSMGNQPQHF; CDR3 DNA: TGTGCCAGTAGTATGGGAAATCAGCCCCAGCATTTT
clone size: once; J gene: TRBJ1-1; V gene: TRBV15; D gene: NA; CDR3 protein: CATSPFRAEAFF; CDR3 DNA: TGTGCCACCAGCCCCTTTCGCGCTGAAGCTTTCTTT